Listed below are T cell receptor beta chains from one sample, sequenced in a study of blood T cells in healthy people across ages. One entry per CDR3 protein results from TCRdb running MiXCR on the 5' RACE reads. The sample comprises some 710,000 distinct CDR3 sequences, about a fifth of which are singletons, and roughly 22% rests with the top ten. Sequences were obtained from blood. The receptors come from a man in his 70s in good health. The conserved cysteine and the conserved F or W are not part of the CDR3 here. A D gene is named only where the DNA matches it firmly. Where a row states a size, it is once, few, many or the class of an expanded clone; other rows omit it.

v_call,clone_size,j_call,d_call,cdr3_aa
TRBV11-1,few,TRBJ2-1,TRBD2,ASSEPSGGANNEQF
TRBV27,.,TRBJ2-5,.,ASSQWDRETQY
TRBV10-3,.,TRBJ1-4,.,AIRDEAVDEKLF
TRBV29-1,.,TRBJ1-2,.,SAQSENYGYT
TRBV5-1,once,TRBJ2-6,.,ASSKWGDGSGANVLT
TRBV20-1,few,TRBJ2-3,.,SARAQTEDTQY
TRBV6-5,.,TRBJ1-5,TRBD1,ASRTGARNQPQH
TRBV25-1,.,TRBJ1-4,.,ASSEHTATNEKLF
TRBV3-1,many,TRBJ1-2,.,ASSPHRGATPNYGYT
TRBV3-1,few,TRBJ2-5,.,ASSQDLARETQY
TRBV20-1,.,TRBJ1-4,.,SASPRVANEKLF
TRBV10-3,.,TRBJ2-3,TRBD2,AISVLAGEEADTQY
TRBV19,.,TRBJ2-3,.,ASSLFEDTQY
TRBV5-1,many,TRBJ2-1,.,ASSLQLADYYNEQF
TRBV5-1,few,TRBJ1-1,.,ASSLLVGGDLNTEAF
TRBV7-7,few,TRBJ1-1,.,ASSLELGTEAF
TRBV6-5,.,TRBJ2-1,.,ASTAGRSYNEQF
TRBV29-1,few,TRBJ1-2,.,SVEDLGVQDYGYT
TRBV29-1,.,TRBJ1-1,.,SVIQGGYTEAF
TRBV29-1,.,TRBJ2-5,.,STPGGLQETQY
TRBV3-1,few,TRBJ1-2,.,ASSRADRTIYGYT
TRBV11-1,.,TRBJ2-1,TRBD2,ASSFVGLAGWGNEQF
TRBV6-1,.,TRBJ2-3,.,ASRRESTDTQY
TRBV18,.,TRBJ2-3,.,ASSQEGTQPNTDTQY
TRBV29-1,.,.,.,SVVRGTQF
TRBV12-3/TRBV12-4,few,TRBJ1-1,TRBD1,ASSFPRSTGGLEAF
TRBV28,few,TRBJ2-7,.,ASTPTGPYEQY
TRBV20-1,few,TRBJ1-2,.,SAGSTGNGAGYT
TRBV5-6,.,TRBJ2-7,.,ASSLTPAYEQY
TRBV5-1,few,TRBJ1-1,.,ASSPDLGSTEAF
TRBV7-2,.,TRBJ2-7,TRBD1,ASSLAPQGASYEQY
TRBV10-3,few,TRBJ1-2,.,AISDQQLYGYT
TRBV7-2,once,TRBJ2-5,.,ASSTDPQETQY
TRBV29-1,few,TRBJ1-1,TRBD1,SVAGQANTEAF
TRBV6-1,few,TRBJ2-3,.,ASRRAELSTDTQY
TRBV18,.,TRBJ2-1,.,ASSKERDYNEQF
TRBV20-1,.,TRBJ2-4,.,SAFHIAKNIQY
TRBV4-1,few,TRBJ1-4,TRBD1,ASRQTGTANEKLF
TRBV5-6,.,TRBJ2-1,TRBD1,ASSTGGQQF
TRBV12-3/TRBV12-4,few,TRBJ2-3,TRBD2,ASSLLSGRSGTQY
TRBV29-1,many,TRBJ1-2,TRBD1,SVEALDRGWGYGYT
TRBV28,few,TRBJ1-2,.,ASSFPPPEATNYGYT
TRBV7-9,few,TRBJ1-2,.,ASSLSQGNYGYT
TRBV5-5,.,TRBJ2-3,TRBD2,ASSLGGTSSADTQY
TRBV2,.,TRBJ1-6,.,ASSFRAGDNSPLH
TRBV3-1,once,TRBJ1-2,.,ASSQGSARPGYGYT
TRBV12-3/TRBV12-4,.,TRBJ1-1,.,ASIWGLSTEAF
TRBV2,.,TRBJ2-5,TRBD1,ASRQGAWETQY
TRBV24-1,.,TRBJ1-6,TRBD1,ATSDPTGADSPLH
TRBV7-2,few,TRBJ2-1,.,ASSPRGAVGSYNGQF
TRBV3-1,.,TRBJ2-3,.,ASSQGREDTQY
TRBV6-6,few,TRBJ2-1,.,ASRTGSVYNEQF
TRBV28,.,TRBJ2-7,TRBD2,ASSLIRGLSYEQH
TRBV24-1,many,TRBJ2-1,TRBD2,ATSDLPASGGTSYNEQF
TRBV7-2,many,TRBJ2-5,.,ASGFSGARGETQY
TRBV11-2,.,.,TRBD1,ASSRDSSEQY
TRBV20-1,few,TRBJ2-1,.,SAPDLDEQF